This T cell receptor beta chain was sequenced during a study of vaccination effects on CD4 cells after COVID-19. Across the whole study: Two convalescent patients each provided a sample, at 16 days and at one week before vaccination.

This clone was counted only a few times. The antigen is undetermined. After expansion with viral peptide pools in the ViraFEST assay, antigen-specific CD4+ T cells were sequenced. Once cultured for around 11 days, the cells underwent separation to obtain CD4+ T cells. Confirmation by PCR established that the person had SARS-CoV-2 infection between March and December 2020. For the negative control culture, a pool of HIV-1 Nef peptides was used. On both days 3 and 7, half of the culture medium was replaced with IL-2 medium. V was cut by 0 bases and J by 0 bases, with 9 bases left in between. CDR1 PRHDT and CDR2 FYEKMQ come from the germline V gene (reference sequence). The CDR3 has 17 residues. Profiling relied on immunoSEQ multiplex PCR, and the TCRdb table lists in-frame clones only, not all of them. Of about 70,000 clones listed, 60% to 75% are singletons.

The starting material was CD4+ T cells from PBMCs cultured with HIV peptides, obtained before COVID-19 vaccination. The subset: HIV-1 Nef peptide pool negative control/reference culture. The V gene is TRBV13, the J gene TRBJ1-6; the D gene is possibly TRBD1 (5 bases). This sequence originates from a human donor who had a prior SARS-CoV-2 infection. CDR3 loop: CASSLGIGGSYNSPLHF. The CDR3 DNA reads TGTGCCAGCAGCTTAGGCATCGGGGGCTCCTATAATTCACCCCTCCACTTT.